This T cell receptor (beta chain) was profiled in a study of CD8 T cells in Susac syndrome (dated 2019 in TCRdb). Looking at the study overall: Among the Susac syndrome patients who were sequenced, clinically active disease was present in about six and clinical remission was observed in roughly 8. At blood withdrawal, Susac syndrome patients were therapy-naive, treated with corticosteroids (with IVIg additionally given to some), or treated with IVIg alone. The study used repertoire sequencing to test whether antigen drove CD8+ T cell activation and differentiation in Susac syndrome. CD8+ T cell repertoire clonality was compared between around eleven healthy donors, approximately 14 Susac syndrome patients and 15 multiple sclerosis patients.

V is reduced by 0 bases and J by 6 bases, leaving a spacing of 14 bases between them. CDR1 and CDR2, looked up from the germline V gene, are KGHDR and SFDVKD. The CDR3 contains 16 residues, cysteine and phenylalanine counted. Only the CDR3 portion is preserved as DNA: 48 bases, with reading frame beginning at the first base. In regard to this clonotype: What antigen it recognizes has not been identified. No base-level quality is on record; no much larger clone is a single base apart.

RNA was extracted using the RNeasy kit, and roughly 0.5 to 1 ug of the RNA was reverse transcribed with random hexamers. TCR beta CDR3 regions were amplified with the immunoSEQ multiplex PCR assay covering 54 Vbeta and 13 Jbeta segments. To correct PCR amplification bias, a synthetic template baseline was used for both primer optimization and computational correction. As for the authors' bioinformatics: Only productive sequences were kept, with reads annotated to V, D and J genes according to IMGT and analyzed in immunoSEQ Analyzer. To calculate clonality, Shannon entropy was normalized by log2 of the number of productive unique sequences and then subtracted from one. Public and private clones were assessed among the 100 most prevalent clones of each patient and control. Clones were defined as Susac-specific if absent from the healthy and MS cohorts, from approximately 1,100 published viral clones and from other ImmuneACCESS disease sequences. The public reads were quality trimmed at Q25 with fastp and then assembled into clones with MiXCR by TCRdb, keeping productive beta chains. Rows matching on CDR3 protein sequence are summarized as one entry with the most common DNA and genes. In this record, the V and J calls reflect TCRdb's handling and not the investigators' own analysis. The sample table records 75,000 to 100,000 distinct CDR3 sequences; just under 95% of these occur just once. Of the sample, approximately 0.48% is held by the ten largest clones.

Overall study results and their limits: In the total CD8+ and CD8+ TEMRA repertoires, about 16 and five Susac-specific public clones, respectively, were identified. The TCR sequencing and HLA analysis was acknowledged to have included a relatively small number of individuals. Clonal expansion was seen in Susac syndrome CD8+ repertoires, peaking in CD8+ TEMRA cells and being greater in clinically active patients than in remitting ones.

High-throughput TCR beta sequencing profiled peripheral blood CD8+ and CD4+ T cells from healthy donors, Susac syndrome patients and multiple sclerosis patients. The Susac syndrome patients fulfilled recently defined diagnostic criteria for definite or probable disease. Bulk CD8+ and CD4+ T cells were purified magnetically by negative isolation, whereas CD8+ TEMRA cells were enriched by FACS. Blood was drawn into EDTA tubes, processed within 24 hours, and PBMCs were isolated by density gradient centrifugation. PBMCs intended for TCR sequencing were cryopreserved in liquid nitrogen and were subsequently thawed in a 37 degrees C water bath. Purity of sorted or isolated CD4+, CD8+ and CD8+ TEMRA cells was at least 90%.

The TCR was taken from a human donor with Susac syndrome. The rearranged segments are TRBV24-1 and TRBJ2-1; no D gene call is confident. Specimen: CD8+ T cells from PBMCs. The nucleotide sequence is TGTGCCACCAGTGATTTGGACTCCGGCGTCTTCAATGAGCAGTTCTTC. Its translation reads: CATSDLDSGVFNEQFF.